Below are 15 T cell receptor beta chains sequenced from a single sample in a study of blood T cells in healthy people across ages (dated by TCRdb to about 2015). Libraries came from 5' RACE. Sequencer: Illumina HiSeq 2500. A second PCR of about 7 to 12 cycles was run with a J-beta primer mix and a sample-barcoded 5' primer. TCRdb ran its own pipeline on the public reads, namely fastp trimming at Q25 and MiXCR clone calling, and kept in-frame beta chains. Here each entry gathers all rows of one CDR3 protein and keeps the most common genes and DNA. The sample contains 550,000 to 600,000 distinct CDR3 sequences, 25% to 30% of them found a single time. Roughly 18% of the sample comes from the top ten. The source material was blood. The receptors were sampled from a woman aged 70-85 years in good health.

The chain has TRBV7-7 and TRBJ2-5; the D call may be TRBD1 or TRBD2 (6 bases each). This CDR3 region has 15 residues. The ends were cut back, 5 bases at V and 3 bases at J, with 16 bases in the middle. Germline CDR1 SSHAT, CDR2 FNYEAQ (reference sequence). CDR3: CASSPGWGAKETQYF. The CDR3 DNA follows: TGTGCCAGCAGCCCTGGCTGGGGGGCTAAAGAGACCCAGTACTTC.

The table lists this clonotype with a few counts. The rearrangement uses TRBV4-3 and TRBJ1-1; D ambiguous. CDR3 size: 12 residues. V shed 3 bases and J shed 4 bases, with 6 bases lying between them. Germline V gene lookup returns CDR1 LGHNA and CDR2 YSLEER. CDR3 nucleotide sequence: TGCGCCAGCAGCCACCTGGGCACTGAAGCTTTCTTT. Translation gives CASSHLGTEAFF.

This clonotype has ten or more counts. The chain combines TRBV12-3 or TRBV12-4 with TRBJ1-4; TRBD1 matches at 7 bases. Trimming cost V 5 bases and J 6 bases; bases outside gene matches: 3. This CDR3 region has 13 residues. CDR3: CASSPGTDEKLFF. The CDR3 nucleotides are TGTGCCAGCAGTCCAGGGACAGATGAAAAACTGTTTTTT.

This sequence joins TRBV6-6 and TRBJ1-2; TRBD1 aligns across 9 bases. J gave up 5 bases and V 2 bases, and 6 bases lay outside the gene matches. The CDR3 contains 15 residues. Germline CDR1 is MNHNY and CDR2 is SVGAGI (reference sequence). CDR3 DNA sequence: TGTGCCAGCAGTTACGGTCGGGACAGGGATTATGGCTACACCTTC. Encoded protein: CASSYGRDRDYGYTF.

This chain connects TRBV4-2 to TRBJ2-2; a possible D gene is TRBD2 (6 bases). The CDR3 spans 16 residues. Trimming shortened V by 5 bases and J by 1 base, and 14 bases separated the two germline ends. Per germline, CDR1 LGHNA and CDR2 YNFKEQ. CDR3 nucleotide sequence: TGTGCCAGCAGCGGGGGAGGTGAGGAGAACACCGGGGAGCTGTTTTTT. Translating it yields CASSGGGEENTGELFF.

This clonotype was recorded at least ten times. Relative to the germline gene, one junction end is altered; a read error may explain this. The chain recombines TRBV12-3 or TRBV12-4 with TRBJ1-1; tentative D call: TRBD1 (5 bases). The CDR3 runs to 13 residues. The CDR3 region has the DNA TGTGCCAGCAGCTTAGGGGTGAACACTGAAGCTTTCTTT. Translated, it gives CASSLGVNTEAFF.

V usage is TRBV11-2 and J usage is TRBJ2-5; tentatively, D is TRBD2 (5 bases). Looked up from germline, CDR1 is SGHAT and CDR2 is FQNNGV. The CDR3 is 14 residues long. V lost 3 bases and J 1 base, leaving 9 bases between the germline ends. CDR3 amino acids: CASSFSGTQETQYF. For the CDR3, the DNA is TGTGCCAGCAGCTTCTCGGGAACCCAAGAGACCCAGTACTTC.

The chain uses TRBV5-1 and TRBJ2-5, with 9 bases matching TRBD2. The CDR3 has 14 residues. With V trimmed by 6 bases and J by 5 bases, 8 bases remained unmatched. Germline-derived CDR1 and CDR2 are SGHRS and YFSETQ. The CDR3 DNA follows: TGCGCCAGCACTCTAGCGGGGACAAGGGAGACCCAGTACTTC. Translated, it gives CASTLAGTRETQYF. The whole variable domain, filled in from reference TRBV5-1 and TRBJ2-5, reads KAGVTQTPRYLIKTRGQQVTLSCSPISGHRSVSWYQQTPGQGLQFLFEYFSETQRNKGNFPGRFSGRQFSNSRSEMNVSTLELGDSALYLCASTLAGTRETQYFGPGTRLLVL.

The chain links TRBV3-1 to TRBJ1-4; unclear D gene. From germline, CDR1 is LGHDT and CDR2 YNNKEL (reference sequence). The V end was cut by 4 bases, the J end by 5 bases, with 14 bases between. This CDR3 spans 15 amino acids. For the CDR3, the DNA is TGTGCCAGCAGCCCGAGGGTTCGGGAAAATGAAAAACTGTTTTTT. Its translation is CASSPRVRENEKLFF.

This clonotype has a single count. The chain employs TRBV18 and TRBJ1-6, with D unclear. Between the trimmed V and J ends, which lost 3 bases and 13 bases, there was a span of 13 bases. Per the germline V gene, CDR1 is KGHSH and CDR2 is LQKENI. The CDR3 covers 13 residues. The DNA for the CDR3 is TGTGCCAGCTCACCGGGGATAGCAGATCCCCTCCACTTT. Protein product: CASSPGIADPLHF.

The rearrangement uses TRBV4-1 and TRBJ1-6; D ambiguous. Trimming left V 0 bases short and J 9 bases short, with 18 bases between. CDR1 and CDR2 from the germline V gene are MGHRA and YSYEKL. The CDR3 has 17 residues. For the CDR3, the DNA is TGCGCCAGCAGCCAAGATCCTAACCTTGCCCGGCGTTCACCCCTCCACTTT. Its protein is CASSQDPNLARRSPLHF.

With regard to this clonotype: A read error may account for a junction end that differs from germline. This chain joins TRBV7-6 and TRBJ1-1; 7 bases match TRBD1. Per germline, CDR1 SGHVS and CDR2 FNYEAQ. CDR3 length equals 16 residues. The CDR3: CAGSRRSGTVNTEAFF. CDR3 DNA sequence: TGTGCCGGCAGCCGACGTTCCGGGACAGTAAACACTGAAGCTTTCTTT.

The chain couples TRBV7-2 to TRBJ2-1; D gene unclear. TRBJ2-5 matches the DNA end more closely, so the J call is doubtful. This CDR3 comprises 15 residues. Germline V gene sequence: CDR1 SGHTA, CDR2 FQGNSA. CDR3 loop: CASRDSTDIRETQYF. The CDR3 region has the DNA TGTGCCAGCAGGGATAGTACAGATATCCGAGAGACCCAGTACTTC.

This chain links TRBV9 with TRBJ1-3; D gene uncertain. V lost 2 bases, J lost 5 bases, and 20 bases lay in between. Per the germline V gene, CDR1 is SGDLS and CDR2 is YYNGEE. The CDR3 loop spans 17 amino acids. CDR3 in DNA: TGTGCCAGCAGCGTCAGTTCGGGAGGGAGGTATAGAAACACCATATATTTT. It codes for CASSVSSGGRYRNTIYF.

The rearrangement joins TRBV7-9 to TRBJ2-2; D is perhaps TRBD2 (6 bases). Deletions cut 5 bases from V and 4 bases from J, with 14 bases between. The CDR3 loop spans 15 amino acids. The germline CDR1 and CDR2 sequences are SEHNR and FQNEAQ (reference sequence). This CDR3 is CASSPQPGGTGELFF. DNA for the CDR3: TGTGCCAGCAGCCCACAGCCCGGGGGCACCGGGGAGCTGTTTTTT.